These 15 T cell receptor beta chains were sequenced from one sample in a study of shared clonotypes between healthy human individuals. Measured with immunoSEQ multiplex PCR; TCRdb has only the in-frame clones, and not every one. The data contain approximately 2,300,000 clones, 85% to 95% of them seen just once; the ten biggest clones take up roughly 0.34%. The source material was naive CD4+ T cells from PBMCs. The sample's subset: CD45RA+ positively selected. These TCRs come from a young man in good health. Some clones in this sample may be carry-over from other donors' samples.

The chain couples TRBV7-8 to TRBJ1-5; 7 positions agree with TRBD1. Per the germline V gene, CDR1 is SGHVS and CDR2 is FQNEAQ. J lost 6 bases, V lost 2 bases, and 7 bases had no gene match. The CDR3 sequence is 15 residues long. For the CDR3, the DNA is TGTGCCAGCAGCTTACTTGACAGGGCTGGTCAGCCCCAGCATTTT. It yields the protein CASSLLDRAGQPQHF.

The chain couples TRBV27 to TRBJ2-2, with 12 bases that match TRBD2. The trim removed 11 bases at V and 5 bases at J, leaving 6 bases unmatched. The germline CDR1 and CDR2 sequences are MNHEY and SMNVEV (reference sequence). The CDR3 has 14 amino acids. CDR3 coding DNA: TGTGCCGGAACTAGCGGGAGGCGGACCGGGGAGCTGTTTTTT. Protein product: CAGTSGRRTGELFF.

V usage is TRBV10-3 and J usage is TRBJ2-1; D is unresolved. The CDR3 is 11 residues long. Trimming removed 2 bases at V and 9 bases at J, with 5 bases between. CDR1 is ENHRY and CDR2 is SYGVKD in the germline V gene. CDR3 nucleotide sequence: TGTGCCATCAGTGAGAGTTTTGAGCAGTTCTTC. Its translation: CAISESFEQFF.

The chain is built from TRBV7-9 and TRBJ1-1; a weak D match, TRBD1 (5 bases). CDR3 length: 14 residues. Germline CDR1 and CDR2: SEHNR and FQNEAQ (reference sequence). V gave up 5 bases and J gave up 11 bases, with 21 bases separating them. As DNA, the CDR3 is TGTGCCAGCAGCCCAGGGACGCGGGGGTTAGGTGCTTTCTTT. Its protein is CASSPGTRGLGAFF. The variable domain in full, with the rest retrieved from reference TRBV7-9 and TRBJ1-1, is DTGVSQNPRHKITKRGQNVTFRCDPISEHNRLYWYRQTLGQGPEFLTYFQNEAQLEKSRLLSDRFSAERPKGSFSTLEIQRTEQGDSAMYLCASSPGTRGLGAFFGQGTRLTVV.

This chain links TRBV6-1 with TRBJ2-5; D remains ambiguous. Trimming took off 6 bases at V and 5 bases at J, with 10 bases between the two ends. This CDR3 has 12 residues. CDR1 and CDR2 (germline): MNHNS, SASEGT. The CDR3 nucleotides read TGTGCCAGCAGCCTTTGGTCGGAGACCCAGTACTTC. Residues: CASSLWSETQYF.

The chain recombines TRBV7-6 with TRBJ2-7; D is undetermined. The CDR3 consists of 15 residues. Trimming shortened V by 0 bases and J by 0 bases, and 9 bases separated the two germline ends. CDR1 and CDR2 (germline): SGHVS, FNYEAQ. In DNA form, the CDR3 reads TGTGCCAGCAGCTTAGCGCCCTCCTCCTCCTACGAGCAGTACTTC. Protein product: CASSLAPSSSYEQYF.

V usage is TRBV7-3 and J usage is TRBJ2-7; possible D gene TRBD1, 5 bases. This CDR3 spans 11 amino acids. Germline values: CDR1 SGHTA, CDR2 FQGTGA. Between the trimmed V and J ends, which lost 4 bases and 6 bases, there was a span of 7 bases. CDR3 region: CASSSGLEQYF. In DNA form, the CDR3 reads TGTGCCAGCAGCTCAGGGCTCGAGCAGTACTTC.

V usage is TRBV29-1 and J usage is TRBJ2-2; D call uncertain. Germline lookup yields CDR1 SQVTM and CDR2 ANQGSEA. Trimming removed 4 bases at V and 3 bases at J, with 6 bases between. This CDR3 spans 12 amino acids. The CDR3, as DNA: TGCAGCGTTGCTCTGGACACCGGGGAGCTGTTTTTT. Its protein is CSVALDTGELFF.

The genes are TRBV5-1 and TRBJ2-2; a weak D match, TRBD2 (5 bases). Trimming took 4 bases from V and 2 from J, leaving 15 bases between them. Germline CDR1 and CDR2: SGHRS and YFSETQ. The CDR3 is made up of 16 amino acids. This chain's CDR3 is CASSTQNGLNTGELFF. The DNA of the CDR3 is TGCGCCAGCAGCACCCAGAACGGACTTAACACCGGGGAGCTGTTTTTT.

The chain is built from TRBV20-1 and TRBJ1-1; 9 bases align to TRBD1. CDR1 and CDR2 (germline): DFQATT, SNEGSKA (reference sequence). The CDR3 extends over 11 amino acids. CDR3 nucleotides: TGCAGGGGACAGGGGAACACTGAAGCTTTCTTT. Encoded protein: CRGQGNTEAFF.

This rearrangement joins TRBV28 to TRBJ2-7, with D unclear. The V and J ends lost 4 bases and 3 bases respectively, with 13 bases between them. CDR3 length: 14 amino acids. Germline V CDR1 and CDR2: MDHEN, SYDVKM. The CDR3 DNA reads TGTGCCAGCAGTTCCCCGGGTTCCCACTACGAGCAGTACTTC. Encoded protein: CASSSPGSHYEQYF.

Only one count was recorded for this clone. V is TRBV28 and J is TRBJ2-4; D may be TRBD1 or TRBD2 (6 bases each). This CDR3 region has 16 residues. Trimming pared 5 bases from V and 0 bases from J, leaving 14 bases between. The germline V gene has CDR1 MDHEN and CDR2 SYDVKM. CDR3 amino acids: CASSPRGESAKNIQYF. CDR3 coding DNA: TGTGCCAGCAGTCCAAGGGGGGAGTCAGCCAAAAACATTCAGTACTTC.

The chain combines TRBV6-5 with TRBJ1-2, with D possibly matching TRBD1 (5 bases). Trimming pared 6 bases from V and 1 base from J, leaving 9 bases between. Germline loops: CDR1 MNHEY, CDR2 SVGAGI. The CDR3 consists of 13 residues. CDR3: CASRSRDNYGYTF. In nucleotides, the CDR3 is TGTGCCAGCAGATCCAGGGATAACTATGGCTACACCTTC.

In the case of this clone: The same CDR3 also results from other DNA sequences found in this sample. The gene calls are TRBV27 and TRBJ2-1; the match to TRBD2 covers 9 bases. Trimming at V came to 4 bases and at J to 0 bases, leaving 4 bases not matched to a gene. Germline CDR1 MNHEY, CDR2 SMNVEV (reference sequence). This CDR3 has 16 amino acids. The CDR3, as DNA: TGTGCCAGCAGTTCCCTAGCGGGGCGCTCCTACAATGAGCAGTTCTTC. Its protein product is CASSSLAGRSYNEQFF.

The gene calls are TRBV19 and TRBJ1-4; tentative D call: TRBD1 (5 bases). From germline, CDR1 is LNHDA and CDR2 SQIVND (reference sequence). The V gene lost 4 bases and the J gene lost 10 bases, with 16 bases spanning the gap. This CDR3 is built from 14 residues. The CDR3 is CASSNGGATGKLFF. The CDR3, as DNA: TGTGCCAGTAGTAATGGAGGGGCCACGGGAAAACTGTTTTTT.